This TCR beta chain was obtained from a study of control samples from healthy donors and cancer patients. Profiling relied on immunoSEQ multiplex PCR, and the TCRdb table lists in-frame clones only, not all of them. The table has about 140,000 clones, roughly nine tenths seen once. Trimming cost V 3 bases and J 2 bases, with 6 bases left between them. Germline-derived CDR1 and CDR2 are WNHNN and SYGVQD (reference sequence). There are 13 residues in the CDR3. The chain is built from TRBV10-1 and TRBJ2-3; D is uncertain. Sequenced sample: blood. This receptor was obtained from a young man in good health. CDR3 region: CASSDPDTDTQYF. DNA of the CDR3: TGCGCCAGCAGTGACCCTGACACAGATACGCAGTATTTT.